Below are 31 T cell receptor beta chains sequenced from a single sample in a study of blood T cell repertoires in COVID-19. Produced via immunoSEQ multiplex PCR; TCRdb's table is partial and in-frame only. The table records roughly 200,000 clones, roughly 84% of them present only once. What was sequenced was peripheral blood. These TCRs come from a man in his fifties with active or convalescent COVID-19.

V is TRBV28 and J is TRBJ1-2; 12 bases are shared with TRBD1. J was trimmed by 10 bases and V by 10 bases; bases with no gene match: 13. CDR1 MDHEN and CDR2 SYDVKM come from the germline V gene. The CDR3 runs 14 residues. Here the CDR3 DNA reads TGTGCCACTGGGACAGGGGGCGACTTCGACGACTACACCTTC. Translating gives CATGTGGDFDDYTF.

The rearrangement links TRBV28 to TRBJ2-4, with 8 bases identical to TRBD1. Germline-derived CDR1 and CDR2 are MDHEN and SYDVKM. This CDR3 comprises 15 residues. The trim removed 6 bases at V and 7 bases at J, leaving 11 bases unmatched. The CDR3 coding sequence is TGTGCCAGCAGGTCCGGACAGGGACGACGGAACATTCAGTACTTC. It yields the protein CASRSGQGRRNIQYF.

The J gene is TRBJ2-3, the V gene TRBV3-1 (or the pseudogene TRBV3-2); weak D call: TRBD2 (5 bases). Germline CDR1 LGHDT, CDR2 YNNKEL (reference sequence). The CDR3 spans 13 residues. Between the trimmed V and J ends, which lost 5 bases and 6 bases, there was a span of 12 bases. The DNA of the CDR3 is TGTGCCAGCAGCTCTCGGGGTCAGGATACGCAGTATTTT. As protein: CASSSRGQDTQYF.

This clone has only one observation. The chain recombines TRBV5-1 with TRBJ2-6, with 11 bases aligning to TRBD1. The V segment lost 1 base and the J segment 0 bases; nucleotides outside the gene matches: 15. CDR1 and CDR2 (germline): SGHRS, YFSETQ. The CDR3 length is 22 residues. The CDR3 sequence is CASSLNSPGTGGPSSGANVLTF. The CDR3 DNA reads TGCGCCAGCAGCTTGAATTCTCCCGGGACAGGGGGACCGAGCTCTGGGGCCAACGTCCTGACTTTC.

This sequence joins TRBV12-5 and TRBJ2-1; 14 nucleotides match TRBD2. V shed 5 bases, J shed 4 bases, and the junction held 7 bases outside the gene matches. Germline CDR1 is LGHNT and CDR2 is FRNRAP. CDR3 length equals 17 residues. The CDR3 reads CASGPGTSGGHYNEQFF. The CDR3 bases are TGTGCTAGTGGTCCAGGGACTAGCGGGGGCCATTACAATGAGCAGTTCTTC.

The chain is built from TRBV6-7 and TRBJ2-3, with TRBD1 identical over 7 bases. TRBV6-7 is recorded as an ORF, its role being uncertain. This CDR3 spans 15 amino acids. V shed 2 bases and J 2 bases; nucleotides not matched to a gene: 4. The CDR3 here is CASSYRDSYTDTQYF. CDR3 nucleotides: TGTGCCAGCAGTTACCGGGACAGTTACACAGATACGCAGTATTTT.

The chain joins TRBV25-1 to TRBJ2-1; weak D call: TRBD1 (6 bases). The CDR3 has 15 amino acids. The germline CDR1 and CDR2 sequences are MGHDK and SYGVNS. Trimming removed 5 bases from V and 0 bases from J, with 11 bases in between. The CDR3: CASSPGTSSYNEQFF. CDR3 nucleotide sequence: TGTGCCAGCAGTCCAGGGACAAGCTCCTACAATGAGCAGTTCTTC.

This sequence joins TRBV29-1 and TRBJ2-4; TRBD2 is a possible D gene (6 bases). This CDR3 is built from 12 residues. Germline loops: CDR1 SQVTM, CDR2 ANQGSEA. Trimming removed 8 bases at V and 6 bases at J, with 14 bases between. For the CDR3, the DNA is TGCAGCACCCCGGGGGACGGAAACATTCAGTACTTC. It is translated as CSTPGDGNIQYF.

The chain joins TRBV4-2 to TRBJ2-2; TRBD1 matches 10 bases. Germline lookup yields CDR1 LGHNA and CDR2 YNFKEQ. The CDR3 is made up of 18 amino acids. The V segment lost 7 bases and the J segment 1 base; nucleotides outside the gene matches: 12. CDR3 bases: TGTGCCAGCACCACCGGACAGGGGGACCTTCAGAACACCGGGGAGCTGTTTTTT. Its protein is CASTTGQGDLQNTGELFF.

The gene calls are TRBV24-1 and TRBJ2-2, with 15 bases lining up with TRBD2. The length of the CDR3 is 18 residues. With V trimmed by 3 bases and J by 4 bases, 5 bases remained unmatched. Germline V gene data show CDR1 as KGHDR and CDR2 as SFDVKD. The CDR3 loop is CATSDAGLAGGSTGELFF. The CDR3 DNA reads TGTGCCACCAGTGATGCGGGACTAGCGGGGGGTAGCACCGGGGAGCTGTTTTTT.

The chain combines TRBV7-3 with TRBJ1-2; D gene ambiguous. Germline V gene data show CDR1 as SGHTA and CDR2 as FQGTGA. The CDR3 contains 16 residues. Between the trimmed V and J ends, which lost 1 base and 0 bases, there was a span of 12 bases. CDR3 sequence: CASSLNPGRANYGYTF. The CDR3 DNA reads as TGTGCCAGCAGCTTAAACCCGGGGAGAGCTAACTATGGCTACACCTTC.

V usage is TRBV24-1 and J usage is TRBJ2-3, with 9 bases that match TRBD1. J lost 5 bases, V lost 3 bases, and 11 bases had no gene match. The CDR3 covers 17 residues. CDR1 KGHDR and CDR2 SFDVKD come from the germline V gene. The CDR3 bases are TGTGCCACCAGTGATCCAACCCCGGGACAGGGCGTAGATACGCAGTATTTT. It codes for CATSDPTPGQGVDTQYF.

The chain carries TRBV5-1 and TRBJ2-7; TRBD1 matches at 7 bases. Looked up from germline, CDR1 is SGHRS and CDR2 is YFSETQ. The CDR3 is 16 amino acids. The J segment lost 3 bases and the V segment lost 0 bases, leaving 9 bases of the junction unmatched. The CDR3 loop reads CASSLGRSGQSYEQYF. CDR3 in DNA: TGCGCCAGCAGCTTGGGGAGGTCGGGACAGAGCTACGAGCAGTACTTC.

CDR3 nucleotides: TGTGCTAGTGGTTTGGTACCCCCAGAGAACACTGAAGCTTTCTTT. The encoded protein is CASGLVPPENTEAFF. The J gene is TRBJ1-1, the V gene TRBV12-5; D remains unclear. This CDR3 comprises 15 residues. Germline values: CDR1 LGHNT, CDR2 FRNRAP. Trimming removed 0 bases from V and 1 base from J, with 9 bases in between.

V and J are TRBV4-3 and TRBJ2-1; possibly TRBD2 for D (5 bases). This CDR3 contains 16 residues. V was cut by 0 bases and J by 5 bases, with 14 bases left in between. In germline, CDR1 is LGHNA, CDR2 YSLEER. The chain's CDR3 is CASSQDGYGVDNEQFF. DNA of the CDR3: TGCGCCAGCAGCCAAGATGGGTACGGGGTTGACAATGAGCAGTTCTTC.

The J gene is TRBJ1-4, the V gene TRBV2; no definite D call. This CDR3 contains 15 residues. CDR1 is SNHLY, CDR2 FYNNEI, per germline. V lost 4 bases, J lost 5 bases, and 14 bases lay in between. For the CDR3, the DNA is TGTGCCAGCAGTGTTGACACCCGAGGGAATGAAAAACTGTTTTTT. Encoded protein: CASSVDTRGNEKLFF.

CDR3 coding DNA: TGTGCCAGCAGCCCCGACTCAGATTTCTATGGCTACACCTTC. Its protein is CASSPDSDFYGYTF. The chain uses TRBV9 and TRBJ1-2; no clear D gene. Germline V gene lookup returns CDR1 SGDLS and CDR2 YYNGEE. V lost 4 bases to trimming and J lost 4 bases, with 14 bases between them. The CDR3 length is 14 residues.

This chain connects TRBV5-5 to TRBJ1-6, with 9 bases matching TRBD1. The CDR3 runs to 15 residues. V gave up 0 bases and J gave up 11 bases; unmatched junction bases: 6. Germline loops: CDR1 SGHKS, CDR2 YYEKEE (reference sequence). For the CDR3, the DNA is TGTGCCAGCAGCTTGGTCTGGACAGGGGTTGCACCCCTCCACTTT. Amino acid sequence: CASSLVWTGVAPLHF.

The DNA of the CDR3 is TGTGCCATCCGACTAGCGGGGGGGCCCGCAGATACGCAGTATTTT. Amino acids: CAIRLAGGPADTQYF. The gene calls are TRBV10-3 and TRBJ2-3; TRBD2 matches 14 bases. The CDR3 covers 15 residues. The V gene end was trimmed by 8 bases and the J gene end by 4 bases; junction bases not matched to a gene: 5. Germline loops: CDR1 ENHRY, CDR2 SYGVKD.

The sample holds one count of this clone. The chain couples TRBV5-8 to TRBJ2-7; maybe TRBD1 (5 bases). CDR3 length equals 12 residues. Trimming removed 0 bases from V and 9 bases from J, with 10 bases in between. Germline CDR1 reads SGHTS; CDR2 reads YDEGEE. CDR3 coding DNA: TGTGCCAGCAGCTTGGAATGGGGCGGGCAGTACTTC. This encodes CASSLEWGGQYF. The whole variable domain, remainder taken from reference TRBV5-8 and TRBJ2-7, is EAGVTQSPTHLIKTRGQQATLRCSPISGHTSVYWYQQALGLGLQFLLWYDEGEERNRGNFPPRFSGRQFPNYSSELNVNALELEDSALYLCASSLEWGGQYFGPGTRLTVT.

CDR3 protein: CASSRAGHGYTF. CDR3 in DNA: TGTGCCAGCAGCCGAGCGGGGCATGGCTACACCTTC. The chain couples TRBV6-5 to TRBJ1-2, with TRBD1 as a possible D gene (5 bases). Germline-derived CDR1 and CDR2 are MNHEY and SVGAGI. The CDR3 is 12 amino acids. Trimming shortened V by 6 bases and J by 6 bases, and 11 bases separated the two germline ends.

This clone was observed once. The chain uses TRBV14 and TRBJ1-3, with D possibly being TRBD1 (5 bases). V was cut by 0 bases and J by 2 bases, with 14 bases left in between. In germline, CDR1 is SGHDN, CDR2 FVKESK. This CDR3 is 17 amino acids long. The CDR3 region is CASSQDMGLRAGNTIYF. Written as DNA, the CDR3 is TGTGCCAGCAGCCAAGATATGGGACTCAGGGCTGGAAACACCATATATTTT.

The chain carries TRBV24-1 and TRBJ2-3; 7 bases are shared with TRBD2. Per germline, CDR1 KGHDR and CDR2 SFDVKD. There are 13 residues in the CDR3. V gave up 6 bases and J gave up 3 bases; unmatched junction bases: 2. CDR3 nucleotides: TGTGCCACCAGTTACGGGGGGACAGATACGCAGTATTTT. Its translation is CATSYGGTDTQYF.

This clone came up a few times. The V and J genes are TRBV15 and TRBJ1-2, with a weak D call TRBD1 (5 bases). The CDR3 loop spans 13 amino acids. Germline CDR1 reads LNHNV; CDR2 reads YYDKDF (reference sequence). Trimming cost V 5 bases and J 3 bases, with 10 bases left between them. The CDR3: CATSAGGDYGYTF. CDR3 in DNA: TGTGCCACCAGCGCCGGAGGGGACTATGGCTACACCTTC.

The CDR3 region has the DNA TGTGCCAGCAGCGCTCAGGGGAGAGACACTGAAGCTTTCTTT. This translates into CASSAQGRDTEAFF. The rearrangement links TRBV7-6 to TRBJ1-1, with D maybe TRBD1 (6 bases). CDR3 length: 14 residues. Germline V CDR1 and CDR2: SGHVS, FNYEAQ. Trimming cost V 5 bases and J 3 bases, with 13 bases left between them.

The chain has TRBV10-3 and TRBJ2-3; 9 bases map to TRBD1. The CDR3 length is 14 residues. Germline assignment: CDR1 ENHRY and CDR2 SYGVKD. The junction had 6 bases not matched to a gene; V was cut back by 9 bases and J by 2 bases. The CDR3 spells CAIAGTGFTDTQYF. CDR3 DNA: TGTGCCATAGCCGGGACAGGGTTCACAGATACGCAGTATTTT.

The gene calls are TRBV3-1 (or the pseudogene TRBV3-2) and TRBJ1-6; perhaps TRBD1 as D (5 bases). Trimming removed 8 bases from V and 10 bases from J, with 21 bases in between. The CDR3 covers 15 residues. Germline V gives CDR1 LGHDT, CDR2 YNNKEL (reference sequence). CDR3 nucleotides: TGTGCCAGCGTCGGTGGGCAGGGCCTAATCTCACCCCTCCACTTT. This encodes CASVGGQGLISPLHF.

The rearrangement uses TRBV7-8 and TRBJ2-1; D is unclear. This CDR3 comprises 17 residues. Deletions cut 4 bases from V and 0 bases from J, with 16 bases between. The germline V gene has CDR1 SGHVS and CDR2 FQNEAQ. The CDR3 DNA follows: TGTGCCAGCAGCTCTTCGTGGGCCAGCAGCTCCTACAATGAGCAGTTCTTC. Its translation: CASSSSWASSSYNEQFF.

The chain has TRBV4-1 and TRBJ1-4; TRBD1 matches at 9 bases. The CDR3 is 17 residues long. V shed 4 bases, J shed 2 bases, and the junction held 8 bases outside the gene matches. CDR1 is MGHRA and CDR2 is YSYEKL in the germline V gene. CDR3 bases: TGCGCCAGCAGCCCGGGACAGGGTGTCAGCACTAATGAAAAACTGTTTTTT. It yields the protein CASSPGQGVSTNEKLFF.

The V gene is TRBV27, the J gene TRBJ2-5; TRBD2 matches at 8 bases. Germline V gene sequence: CDR1 MNHEY, CDR2 SMNVEV (reference sequence). The CDR3 loop spans 15 amino acids. After removal of 3 bases from V and 2 bases from J, the junction contained 5 bases not matched to a gene. The CDR3 sequence: CASSFSGDEQETQYF. The CDR3 DNA reads TGTGCCAGCAGTTTTAGCGGGGACGAACAAGAGACCCAGTACTTC.

This clone showed up just once. V usage is TRBV28 and J usage is TRBJ1-6, with D tentatively TRBD1 (6 bases). The CDR3 is 17 residues long. V was clipped by 6 bases and J by 6 bases, with 21 bases between them. CDR1 is MDHEN, CDR2 SYDVKM, per germline. The CDR3 bases are TGTGCCAGCAGCCCTAGTGGGGGCAGGACCGTTAATTCACCCCTCCACTTT. This gives the protein CASSPSGGRTVNSPLHF.